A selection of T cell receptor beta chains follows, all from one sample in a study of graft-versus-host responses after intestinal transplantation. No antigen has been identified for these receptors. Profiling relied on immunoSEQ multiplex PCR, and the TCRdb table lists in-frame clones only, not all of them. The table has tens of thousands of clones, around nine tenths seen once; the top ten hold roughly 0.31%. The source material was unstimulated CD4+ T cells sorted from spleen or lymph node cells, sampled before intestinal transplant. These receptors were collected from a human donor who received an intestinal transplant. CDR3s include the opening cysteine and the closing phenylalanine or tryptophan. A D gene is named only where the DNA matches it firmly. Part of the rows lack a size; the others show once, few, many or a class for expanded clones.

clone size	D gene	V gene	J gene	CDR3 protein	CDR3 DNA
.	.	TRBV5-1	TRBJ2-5	CASSLDSGPQTQYF	TGCGCCAGCAGCTTGGATTCGGGTCCGCAGACCCAGTACTTC
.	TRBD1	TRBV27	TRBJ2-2	CASTSMTGVTGELFF	TGTGCCAGCACCTCTATGACAGGGGTGACCGGGGAGCTGTTTTTT
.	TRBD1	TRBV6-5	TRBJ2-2	CASSPDRGNTGELFF	TGTGCCAGCAGCCCGGACAGGGGCAACACCGGGGAGCTGTTTTTT
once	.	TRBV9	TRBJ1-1	CASSPIQGYPEAFF	TGTGCCAGCAGCCCCATCCAGGGGTATCCTGAAGCTTTCTTT
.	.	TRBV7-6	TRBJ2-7	CASSSSGDAPYEQYF	TGTGCCAGCAGCTCGTCGGGCGATGCCCCCTACGAGCAGTACTTC
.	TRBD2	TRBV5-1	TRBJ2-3	CASSGNRGLAGETQYF	TGCGCCAGCAGCGGCAACAGGGGACTAGCGGGCGAGACGCAGTATTTT
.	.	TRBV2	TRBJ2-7	CAGQTTRSSYEQYF	TGTGCCGGCCAGACCACGAGGAGCTCCTACGAGCAGTACTTC
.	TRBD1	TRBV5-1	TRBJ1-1	CASSIGYARQGFF	TGCGCCAGCAGCATTGGGTACGCCCGACAGGGTTTCTTT
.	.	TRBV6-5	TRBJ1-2	CASSYGRVIGYTF	TGTGCCAGCAGTTACGGCAGGGTCATTGGCTACACCTTC
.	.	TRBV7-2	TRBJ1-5	CASSLGFLGNQPQHF	TGTGCCAGCAGCCTTGGATTTTTGGGAAATCAGCCCCAGCATTTT
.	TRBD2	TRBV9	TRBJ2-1	CASSVDPGLAGSNGRYNEQFF	TGTGCCAGCAGCGTAGACCCGGGACTAGCGGGATCAAACGGGAGGTACAATGAGCAGTTCTTC
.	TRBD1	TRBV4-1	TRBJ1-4	CASSHRRFGQGEEILFF	TGCGCCAGCAGCCACCGACGCTTCGGACAGGGGGAGGAAATACTGTTTTTT
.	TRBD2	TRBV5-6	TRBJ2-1	CASSDPSGRPLSYNEQFF	TGTGCCAGCAGCGATCCTAGCGGGAGGCCCCTCTCCTACAATGAGCAGTTCTTC
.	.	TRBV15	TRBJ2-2	CATSPQAGYTGELFF	TGTGCCACCAGCCCCCAGGCAGGGTACACCGGGGAGCTGTTTTTT
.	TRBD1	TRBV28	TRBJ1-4	CASSLLLGQEEKLFF	TGTGCCAGCAGTTTACTTCTTGGACAGGAAGAAAAACTGTTTTTT
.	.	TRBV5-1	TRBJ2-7	CASSLGNPLKDEQYF	TGCGCCAGCAGCTTGGGGAACCCGTTGAAGGACGAGCAGTACTTC
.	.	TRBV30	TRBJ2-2	CAWSGSSGELFF	TGTGCCTGGAGTGGATCAAGCGGGGAGCTGTTTTTT
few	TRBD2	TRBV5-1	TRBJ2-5	CASRPGGVETQYF	TGCGCCAGCAGGCCTGGGGGGGTAGAGACCCAGTACTTC
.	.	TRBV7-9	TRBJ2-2	CASSLVVDTGELFF	TGTGCCAGCAGCTTGGTCGTGGACACCGGGGAGCTGTTTTTT
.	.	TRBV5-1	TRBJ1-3	CASTPAGGGTGNTIYF	TGCGCCAGCACCCCTGCGGGGGGGGGAACTGGAAACACCATATATTTT
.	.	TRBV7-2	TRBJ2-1	CASMGWFGNNEQFF	TGTGCCAGCATGGGCTGGTTCGGGAACAATGAGCAGTTCTTC
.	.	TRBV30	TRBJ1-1	CAWRGTWNTEAFF	TGTGCCTGGAGAGGGACATGGAACACTGAAGCTTTCTTT
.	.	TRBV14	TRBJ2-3	CASSQATPVDTQYF	TGTGCCAGCAGCCAAGCTACTCCGGTAGATACGCAGTATTTT
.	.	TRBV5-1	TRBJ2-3	CASSLDRGTDTQYF	TGCGCCAGCAGCTTGGATCGGGGCACAGATACGCAGTATTTT
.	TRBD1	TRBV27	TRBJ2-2	CASSLNQGVLYTGELFF	TGTGCCAGCAGTTTGAATCAGGGGGTCTTATACACCGGGGAGCTGTTTTTT
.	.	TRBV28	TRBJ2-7	CASRIAEGYEQYF	TGTGCCAGCAGGATAGCGGAGGGCTACGAGCAGTACTTC
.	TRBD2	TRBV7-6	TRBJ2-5	CASAWTSGRETQYF	TGTGCCAGCGCCTGGACTAGCGGGAGAGAGACCCAGTACTTC
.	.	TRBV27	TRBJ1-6	CASSWDIASPLHF	TGTGCCAGCAGTTGGGACATTGCTTCACCCCTCCACTTT
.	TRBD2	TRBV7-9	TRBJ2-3	CASSQALAGSTDTQYF	TGTGCCAGCAGCCAGGCCCTAGCGGGAAGCACAGATACGCAGTATTTT
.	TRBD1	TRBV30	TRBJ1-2	CAWSRTGTYGYTF	TGTGCCTGGAGCCGGACAGGGACCTATGGCTACACCTTC
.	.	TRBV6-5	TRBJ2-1	CASSRTGSPYNEQFF	TGTGCCAGCAGCCGTACAGGGAGCCCCTACAATGAGCAGTTCTTC
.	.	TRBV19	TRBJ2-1	CASSIKREGKDEQFF	TGTGCCAGTAGTATAAAAAGGGAAGGGAAGGATGAGCAGTTCTTC
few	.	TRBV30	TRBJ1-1	CAWSPTGRMAFF	TGTGCCTGGAGTCCTACAGGGAGAATGGCTTTCTTT
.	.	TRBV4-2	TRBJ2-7	CASTPRYLREAGGTYEQYF	TGTGCCAGCACGCCAAGATATTTGAGGGAGGCCGGCGGGACCTACGAGCAGTACTTC
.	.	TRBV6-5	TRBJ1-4	CASSSAGSRGKLFF	TGTGCCAGCAGCTCAGCTGGTTCCCGTGGAAAACTGTTTTTT
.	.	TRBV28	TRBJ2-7	CASTPQNSYEQYF	TGTGCCAGCACCCCCCAGAACTCCTACGAGCAGTACTTC
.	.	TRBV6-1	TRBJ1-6	CASSEYGGSPLHF	TGTGCCAGCAGTGAGTACGGGGGGTCACCCCTCCACTTT
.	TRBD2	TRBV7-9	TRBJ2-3	CASSLRPASAGGSTDTQYF	TGTGCCAGCAGCTTAAGGCCGGCCTCAGCGGGAGGGAGCACAGATACGCAGTATTTT
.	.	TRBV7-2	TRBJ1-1	CASSLDRRVITEAFF	TGTGCCAGCAGCTTAGACAGGCGGGTTATCACTGAAGCTTTCTTT
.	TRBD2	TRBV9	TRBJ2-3	CASSPILAGGGADTQYF	TGTGCCAGCAGCCCAATACTAGCGGGAGGCGGGGCAGATACGCAGTATTTT
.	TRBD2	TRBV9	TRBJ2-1	CASSVGLAGSDNEQFF	TGTGCCAGCAGCGTCGGACTAGCGGGGTCTGACAATGAGCAGTTCTTC
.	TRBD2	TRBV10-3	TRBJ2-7	CAISESGSGRIYEQYF	TGTGCCATCAGTGAGTCGGGGAGCGGGAGGATATACGAGCAGTACTTC
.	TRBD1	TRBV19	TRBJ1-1	CASSKNRDRVETEAFF	TGTGCCAGTAGTAAAAACCGGGACAGGGTTGAAACTGAAGCTTTCTTT
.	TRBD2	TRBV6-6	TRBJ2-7	CASIKGGSKSYEQYF	TGTGCCAGCATAAAGGGCGGGAGCAAGTCCTACGAGCAGTACTTC
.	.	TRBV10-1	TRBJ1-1	CASTCGIKMNTEAFF	TGCGCCAGCACCTGTGGTATAAAGATGAACACTGAAGCTTTCTTT
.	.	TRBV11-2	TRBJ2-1	CASSLGDLFGLHSYNEQFF	TGTGCCAGCAGCTTAGGGGACCTTTTTGGCCTCCACTCCTACAATGAGCAGTTCTTC
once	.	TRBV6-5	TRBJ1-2	CASSYSRGNYGYTF	TGTGCCAGCAGTTACTCCAGGGGAAACTATGGCTACACCTTC
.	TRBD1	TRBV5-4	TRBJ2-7	CASSLSPGQGYEQYF	TGTGCCAGCAGCCTTAGTCCGGGACAGGGGTACGAGCAGTACTTC
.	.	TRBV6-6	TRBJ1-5	CASRDSNQPQHF	TGTGCCAGCAGGGACAGTAATCAGCCCCAGCATTTT
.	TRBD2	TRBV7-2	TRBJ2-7	CASSLAAGAVYEQYF	TGTGCCAGCAGCTTAGCGGCGGGAGCCGTGTACGAGCAGTACTTC
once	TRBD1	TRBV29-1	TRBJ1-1	CSVEGPGQGEF	TGCAGCGTTGAAGGACCGGGACAGGGGGAATTT